The subject of this entry is one TCR beta chain. The data belong to a study of OX40 agonist ivuxolimab in advanced cancers. This CDR3 is 13 amino acids long. CDR1 is SGHDT and CDR2 is YYEEEE in the germline V gene. After removal of 5 bases from V and 2 bases from J, the junction contained 4 bases not matched to a gene. Profiled with immunoSEQ multiplex PCR; TCRdb holds only in-frame clones, not every one. The data hold approximately 74,000 clones, with around 87% observed a single time. Sequencing was performed on CD4+ or CD8+ T cells sorted from blood, taken in a trial of the OX40 agonist ivuxolimab. V is TRBV5-6 and J is TRBJ2-7; 7 nucleotides agree with TRBD1. This TCR derives from an adult with an advanced solid tumor such as melanoma, head and neck, liver or kidney cancer. The CDR3 coding sequence is TGTGCCAGCAGTTACAGGGGCGCCTACGAGCAGTACTTC. Its protein is CASSYRGAYEQYF. Full variable domain (outside the CDR3, taken from reference TRBV5-6 and TRBJ2-7): DAGVTQSPTHLIKTRGQQVTLRCSPKSGHDTVSWYQQALGQGPQFIFQYYEEEERQRGNFPDRFSGHQFPNYSSELNVNALLLGDSALYLCASSYRGAYEQYFGPGTRLTVT.